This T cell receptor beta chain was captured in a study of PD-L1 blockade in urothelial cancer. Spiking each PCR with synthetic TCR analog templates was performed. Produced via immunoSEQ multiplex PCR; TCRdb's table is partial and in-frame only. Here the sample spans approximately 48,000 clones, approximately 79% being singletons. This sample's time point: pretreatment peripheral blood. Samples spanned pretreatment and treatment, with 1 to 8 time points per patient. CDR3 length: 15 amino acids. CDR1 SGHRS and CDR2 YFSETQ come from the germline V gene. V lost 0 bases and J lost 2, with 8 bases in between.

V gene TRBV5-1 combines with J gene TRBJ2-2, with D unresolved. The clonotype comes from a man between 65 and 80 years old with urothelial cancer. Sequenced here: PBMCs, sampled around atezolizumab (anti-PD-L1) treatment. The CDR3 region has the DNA TGCGCCAGCAGCTTGGTGACTGGAAACACCGGGGAGCTGTTTTTT. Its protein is CASSLVTGNTGELFF.